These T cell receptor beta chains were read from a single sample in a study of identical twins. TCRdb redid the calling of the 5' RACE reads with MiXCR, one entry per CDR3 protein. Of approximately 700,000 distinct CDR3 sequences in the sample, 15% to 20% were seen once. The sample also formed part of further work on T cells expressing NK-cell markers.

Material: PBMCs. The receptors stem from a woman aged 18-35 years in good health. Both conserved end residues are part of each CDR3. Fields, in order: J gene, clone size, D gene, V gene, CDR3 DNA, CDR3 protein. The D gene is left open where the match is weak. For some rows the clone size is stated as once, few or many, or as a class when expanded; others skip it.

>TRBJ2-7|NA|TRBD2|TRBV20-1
TGCAGTGCTAACCCTAGCGGAACCTACGAGCAGTACTTC
CSANPSGTYEQYF
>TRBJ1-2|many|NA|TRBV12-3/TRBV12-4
TGTGCCAGCAGTTTCAACGGGCTCGTTGGCTACACCTTC
CASSFNGLVGYTF
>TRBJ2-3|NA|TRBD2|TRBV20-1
TGCAGTGCTCCTGACGGGGGGGGTAGGGATACGCAGTATTTT
CSAPDGGGRDTQYF
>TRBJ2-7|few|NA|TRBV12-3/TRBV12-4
TGTGCCAGCAGTGCACGGTTTGGAGGCTACGAGCAGTACTTC
CASSARFGGYEQYF
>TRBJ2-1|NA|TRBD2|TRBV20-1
TGCAGTGCTAGTTCCACCAGCGGGATTGCCTACAATGAGCAGTTCTTC
CSASSTSGIAYNEQFF
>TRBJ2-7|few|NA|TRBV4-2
TGTGCCAGCAGCCAAGATCGGTTCGTAGAGCAGTACTTC
CASSQDRFVEQYF
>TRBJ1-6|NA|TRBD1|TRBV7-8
TGTGCCAGCAGCCTAGGGGGCCCGAGGAATTCACCCCTCCACTTT
CASSLGGPRNSPLHF
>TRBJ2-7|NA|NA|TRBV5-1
TGCGCCAGCAGCCGGCGGGCGTCCTACGAGCAGTACTTC
CASSRRASYEQYF
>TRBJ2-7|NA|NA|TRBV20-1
TGCAGTGCTACTACCCGGGACACCTCCTACGAGCAGTACTTC
CSATTRDTSYEQYF
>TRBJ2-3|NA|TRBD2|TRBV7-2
TGTGCCAGCAGCTTAGGTTCCGGACTAGCGGTCACAGATACGCAGTATTTT
CASSLGSGLAVTDTQYF
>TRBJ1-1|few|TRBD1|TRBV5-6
TGTGCCAGCAGCCCAGGGGGCGTGAACACTGAAGCTTTCTTT
CASSPGGVNTEAFF
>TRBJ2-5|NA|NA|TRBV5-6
TGTGCCAGCAGCTCCCCCGGTGGTGGGGAAGAGACCCAGTACTTC
CASSSPGGGEETQYF
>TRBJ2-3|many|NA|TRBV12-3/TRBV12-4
TGTGCCAGCAGGGGGACGTTAACTAGCACAGATACGCAGTATTTT
CASRGTLTSTDTQYF
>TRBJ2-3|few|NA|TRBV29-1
TGCAGCGCCTCCCACCACGAGGGGACAGATACGCAGTATTTT
CSASHHEGTDTQYF
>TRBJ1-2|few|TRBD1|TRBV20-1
TGCAGTGCGACCGGGACAGGGGGCCTCGTGGGTGGCTACACCTTC
CSATGTGGLVGGYTF
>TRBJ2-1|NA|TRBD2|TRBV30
TGTGCCTGGGCGCCGGGACTAGCCCAAAATGAGCAGTTCTTC
CAWAPGLAQNEQFF
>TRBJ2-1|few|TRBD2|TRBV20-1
TGCAGTGCTCCACTAGCGGGGGACGATAATGAGCAGTTCTTC
CSAPLAGDDNEQFF
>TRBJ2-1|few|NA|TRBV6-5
TGTGCCAGCAGTTACTCGTTTCTCGCTGAGCAGTTCTTC
CASSYSFLAEQFF
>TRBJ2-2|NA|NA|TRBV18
TGTGCCAGCTCAGAAACGGCCACCGGGGAGCTGTTTTTT
CASSETATGELFF
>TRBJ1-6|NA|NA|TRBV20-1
TGCAGTGCTAGCCGAGGGGGGTATAATTCACCCCTCCACTTT
CSASRGGYNSPLHF
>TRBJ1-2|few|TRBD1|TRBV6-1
TGTGCCAGCTATAGGACAGGGGCGAACTATGGCTACACCTTC
CASYRTGANYGYTF
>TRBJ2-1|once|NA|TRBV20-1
TGCAGTGCTAGCGGGTCGTCTGGAAATTACAATGAGCAGTTCTTC
CSASGSSGNYNEQFF
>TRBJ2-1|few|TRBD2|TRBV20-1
TGCAGTGCTAGAGAGGCTAGCGGGAGGATCGGGCAGTTCTTC
CSAREASGRIGQFF
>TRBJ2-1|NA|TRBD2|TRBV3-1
TGTGCCAGCAGCCTCCGAGGAGCGGGGTCATACAATGAGCAGTTCTTC
CASSLRGAGSYNEQFF
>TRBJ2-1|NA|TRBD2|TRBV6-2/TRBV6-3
TGTGCCATGGGGGGGAGGTACGACAATGAGCAGTTCTTC
CAMGGRYDNEQFF
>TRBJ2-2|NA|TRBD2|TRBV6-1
TGTGCCAGCAGCCAACTCGGGGCGGGGGGGCTGGTCGGGGAGCTGTTTTTT
CASSQLGAGGLVGELFF
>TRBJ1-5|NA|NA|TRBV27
TGTGCCACACGCCGGGGGAAGGGCAATCAGCCCCAGCATTTT
CATRRGKGNQPQHF
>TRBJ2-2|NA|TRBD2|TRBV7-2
TGTGCCAGCGAGCGGGGGGGCAGGAACACCGGGGAGCTGTTTTTT
CASERGGRNTGELFF
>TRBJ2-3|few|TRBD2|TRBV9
TGTGCCAGCAGCGCCCCCGGGACTAGCGGCACAGATACGCAGTATTTT
CASSAPGTSGTDTQYF
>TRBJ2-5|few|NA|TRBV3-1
TGTGCCAGCAGCCAAGCCAAGACCCAGTACTTC
CASSQAKTQYF
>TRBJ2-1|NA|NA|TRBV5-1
TGCGCCAGCAGCGAGACACGGACTACCATCGGAGGCTCCTACAATGAGCAGTTCTTC
CASSETRTTIGGSYNEQFF
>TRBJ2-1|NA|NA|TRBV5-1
TGCGCCAGCAGCTTTCCGGACAGTGGTCTAGCGGAGTTCTTC
CASSFPDSGLAEFF
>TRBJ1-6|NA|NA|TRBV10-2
TGCGCCAGCAGTGAGGATTCGGCGGGGAATTCACCCCTCCACTTT
CASSEDSAGNSPLHF
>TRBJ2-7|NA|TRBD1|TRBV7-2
TGTGCCAGCAGTTTTACAGGGGGCGCTAGCGGTCACGAGCAGTACTTC
CASSFTGGASGHEQYF
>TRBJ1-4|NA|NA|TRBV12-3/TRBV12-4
TGTGCCAGCAGTTTCCACTCGGGGGGAGAAAAACTGTTTTTT
CASSFHSGGEKLFF
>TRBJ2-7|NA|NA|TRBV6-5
TGTGCCAGCAGTTACCGAGGGGCGGTCTCCTACGAGCAGTACTTC
CASSYRGAVSYEQYF
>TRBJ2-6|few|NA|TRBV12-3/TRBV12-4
TGTGCCAGCCGGACTGGGGCCAACGTCCTGACTTTC
CASRTGANVLTF
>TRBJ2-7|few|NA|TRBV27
TGTGCCAGCAGTTACGGGATCGAGCAGTACTTC
CASSYGIEQYF
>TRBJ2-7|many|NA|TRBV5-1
TGCGCCAGCAGCTTGGTCGGGGGCAGCACCTACGAGCAGTACTTC
CASSLVGGSTYEQYF
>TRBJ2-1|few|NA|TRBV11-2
TGTGCCAGCAGCTCATCAGGGGATACTGGCAATGAGCAGTTCTTC
CASSSSGDTGNEQFF